This T cell receptor (beta chain) was identified in a study of Tregs in tolerant kidney transplant recipients. Unstimulated Tregs (CD4+CD25+CD127-) and CD4+CD25- non-Tregs were sorted from PBMCs. The CDR3 spans 14 residues. Germline-derived CDR1 and CDR2 are MNHEY and SMNVEV (reference sequence). The junction had 4 bases not matched to a gene; V was cut back by 4 bases and J by 2 bases. Notes on this clone: Its antigen is unknown.

The study's findings and limits: Activated donor B cell expansion appeared to reveal the most relevant donor-specific TCRbeta repertoire.

Using immunoSEQ multiplex PCR, the repertoire was profiled, and TCRdb retains in-frame clones only, with some absent. The table shows over 50,000 clones, with around four fifths occurring only once. This clonotype was obtained from a human donor in good health. Material for sequencing was CD4+ T cells from blood. The chain links TRBV27 to TRBJ2-5; 7 nucleotides align to TRBD1. CDR3 loop: CASSYTTGQETQYF. The CDR3 DNA sequence: TGTGCCAGCAGTTACACGACAGGGCAAGAGACCCAGTACTTC.